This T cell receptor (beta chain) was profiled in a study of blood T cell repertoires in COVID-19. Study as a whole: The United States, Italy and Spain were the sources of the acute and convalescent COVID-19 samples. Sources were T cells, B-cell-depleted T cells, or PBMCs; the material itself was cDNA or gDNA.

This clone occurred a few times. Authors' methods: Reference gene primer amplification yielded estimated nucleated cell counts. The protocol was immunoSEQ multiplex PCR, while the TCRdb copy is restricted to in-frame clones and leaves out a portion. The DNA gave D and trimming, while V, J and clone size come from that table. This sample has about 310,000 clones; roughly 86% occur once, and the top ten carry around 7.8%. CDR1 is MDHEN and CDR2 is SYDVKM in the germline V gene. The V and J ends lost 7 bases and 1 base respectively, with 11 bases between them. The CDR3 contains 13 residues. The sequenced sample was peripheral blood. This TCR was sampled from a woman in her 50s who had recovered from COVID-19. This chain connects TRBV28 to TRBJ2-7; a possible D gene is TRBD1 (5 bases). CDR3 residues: CASIRVASYEQYF. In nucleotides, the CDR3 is TGTGCCAGCATCAGGGTGGCTTCCTACGAGCAGTACTTC.